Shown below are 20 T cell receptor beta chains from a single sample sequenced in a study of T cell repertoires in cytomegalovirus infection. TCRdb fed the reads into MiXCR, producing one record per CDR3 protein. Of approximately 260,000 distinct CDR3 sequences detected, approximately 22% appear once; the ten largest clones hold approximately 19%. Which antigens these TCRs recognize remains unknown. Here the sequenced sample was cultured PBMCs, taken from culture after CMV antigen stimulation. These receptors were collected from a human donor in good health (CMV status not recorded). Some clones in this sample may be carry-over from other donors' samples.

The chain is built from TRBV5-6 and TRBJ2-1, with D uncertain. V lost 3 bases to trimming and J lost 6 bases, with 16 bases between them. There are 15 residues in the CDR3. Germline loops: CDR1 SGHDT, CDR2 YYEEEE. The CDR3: CASSWVDNLGNEQFF. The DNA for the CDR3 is TGTGCCAGCAGCTGGGTCGACAACTTAGGCAATGAGCAGTTCTTC.

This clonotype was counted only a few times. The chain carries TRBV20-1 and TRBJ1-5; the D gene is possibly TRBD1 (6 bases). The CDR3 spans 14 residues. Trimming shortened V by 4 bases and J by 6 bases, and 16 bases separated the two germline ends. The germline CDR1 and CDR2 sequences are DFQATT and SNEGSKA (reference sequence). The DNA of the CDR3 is TGCAGTGCTACTCCAGGGGTAGGGGGTCAGCCCCAGCATTTT. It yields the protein CSATPGVGGQPQHF.

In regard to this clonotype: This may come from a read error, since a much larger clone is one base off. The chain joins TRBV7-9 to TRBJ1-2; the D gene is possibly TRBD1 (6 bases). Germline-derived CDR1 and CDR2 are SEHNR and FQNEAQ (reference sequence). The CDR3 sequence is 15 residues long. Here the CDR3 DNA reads TGTGCCATCAGCGAGAGTCCCCCAGGGGCCCATGGCTACACCTTC. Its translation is CAISESPPGAHGYTF.

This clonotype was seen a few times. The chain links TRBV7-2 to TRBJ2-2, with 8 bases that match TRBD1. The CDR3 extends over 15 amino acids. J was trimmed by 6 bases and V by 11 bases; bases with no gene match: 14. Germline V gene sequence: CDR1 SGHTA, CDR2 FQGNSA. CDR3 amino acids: CAGRMRQGIPGELFF. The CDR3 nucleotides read TGTGCCGGAAGGATGAGACAGGGGATTCCCGGGGAGCTGTTTTTT.

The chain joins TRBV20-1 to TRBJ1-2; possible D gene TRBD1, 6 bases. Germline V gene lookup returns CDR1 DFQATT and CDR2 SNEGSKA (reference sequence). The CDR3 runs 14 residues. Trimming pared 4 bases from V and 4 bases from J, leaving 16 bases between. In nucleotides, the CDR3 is TGCAGTGCTAACCCGGGACAACAACTCTATGGCTACACCTTC. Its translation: CSANPGQQLYGYTF.

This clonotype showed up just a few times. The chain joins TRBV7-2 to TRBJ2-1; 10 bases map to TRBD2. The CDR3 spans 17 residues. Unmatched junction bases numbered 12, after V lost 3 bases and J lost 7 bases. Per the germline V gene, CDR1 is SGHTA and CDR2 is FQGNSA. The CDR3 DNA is TGTGCCAGCAGCTTTGGCCTAGCGGGAGTAAGTGGGAATGAGCAGTTCTTC. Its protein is CASSFGLAGVSGNEQFF.

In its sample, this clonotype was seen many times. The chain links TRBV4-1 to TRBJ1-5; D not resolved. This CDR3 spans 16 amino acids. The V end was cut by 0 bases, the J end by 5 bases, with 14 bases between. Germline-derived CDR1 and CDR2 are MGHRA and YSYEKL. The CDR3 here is CASSQDGVVRYQPQHF. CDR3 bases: TGCGCCAGCAGCCAAGATGGAGTGGTCAGGTATCAGCCCCAGCATTTT.

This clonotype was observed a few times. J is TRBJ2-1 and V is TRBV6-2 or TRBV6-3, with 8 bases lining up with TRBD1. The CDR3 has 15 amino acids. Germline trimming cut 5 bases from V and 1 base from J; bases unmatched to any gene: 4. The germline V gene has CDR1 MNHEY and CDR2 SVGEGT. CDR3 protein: CASSPWTGSYNEQFF. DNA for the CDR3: TGTGCCAGCAGTCCATGGACAGGGTCCTACAATGAGCAGTTCTTC.

The CDR3 nucleotides are TGTGCCAGCAGCCAAGACGTCTGGACAGGGTACTACAATGAGCAGTTCTTC. This codes for CASSQDVWTGYYNEQFF. The chain joins TRBV14 to TRBJ2-1; 8 bases line up with TRBD1. J gave up 3 bases and V 0 bases, and 7 bases lay outside the gene matches. Germline V gives CDR1 SGHDN, CDR2 FVKESK. The CDR3 length is 17 residues.

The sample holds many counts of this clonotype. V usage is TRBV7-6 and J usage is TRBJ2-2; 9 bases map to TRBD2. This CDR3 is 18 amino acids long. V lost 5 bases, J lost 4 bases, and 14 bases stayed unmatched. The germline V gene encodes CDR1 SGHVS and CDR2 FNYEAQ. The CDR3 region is CASSNSPGLARATGELFF. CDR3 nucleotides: TGTGCCAGCAGCAACTCCCCTGGACTAGCGAGGGCCACCGGGGAGCTGTTTTTT.

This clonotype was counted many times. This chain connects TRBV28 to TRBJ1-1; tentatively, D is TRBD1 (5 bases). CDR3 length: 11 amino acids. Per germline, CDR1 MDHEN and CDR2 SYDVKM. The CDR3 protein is CAWGGGTEAFF. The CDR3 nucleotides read TGTGCTTGGGGGGGAGGGACTGAAGCTTTCTTT. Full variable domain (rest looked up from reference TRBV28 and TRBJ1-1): DVKVTQSSRYLVKRTGEKVFLECVQDMDHENMFWYRQDPGLGLRLIYFSYDVKMKEKGDIPEGYSVSREKKERFSLILESASTNQTSMYLCAWGGGTEAFFGQGTRLTVV.

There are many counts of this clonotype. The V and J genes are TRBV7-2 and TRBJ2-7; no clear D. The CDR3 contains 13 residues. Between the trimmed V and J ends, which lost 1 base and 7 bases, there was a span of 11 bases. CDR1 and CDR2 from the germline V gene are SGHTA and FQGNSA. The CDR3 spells CASSLGSPVEQYF. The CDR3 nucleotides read TGTGCCAGCAGCTTAGGGAGCCCTGTTGAGCAGTACTTC.

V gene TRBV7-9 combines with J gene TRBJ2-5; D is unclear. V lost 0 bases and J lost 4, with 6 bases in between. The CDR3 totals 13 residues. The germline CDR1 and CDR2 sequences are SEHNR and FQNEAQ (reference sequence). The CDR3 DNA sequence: TGTGCCAGCAGCTTAGCCTCGACAGAGACCCAGTACTTC. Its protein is CASSLASTETQYF.

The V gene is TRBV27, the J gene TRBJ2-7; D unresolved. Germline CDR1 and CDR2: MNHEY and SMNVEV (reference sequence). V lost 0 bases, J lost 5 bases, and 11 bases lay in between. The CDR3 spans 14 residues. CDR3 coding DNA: TGTGCCAGCAGTTTATCTCCCGGGCCCCACGAGCAGTACTTC. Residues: CASSLSPGPHEQYF.

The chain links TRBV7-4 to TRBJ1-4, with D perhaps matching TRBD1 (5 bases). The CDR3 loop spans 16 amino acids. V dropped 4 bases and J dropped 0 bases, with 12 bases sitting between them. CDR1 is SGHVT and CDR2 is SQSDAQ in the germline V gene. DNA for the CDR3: TGTGCCAGCAGCTCGGGACGGCTTGCAACTAATGAAAAACTGTTTTTT. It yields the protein CASSSGRLATNEKLFF.

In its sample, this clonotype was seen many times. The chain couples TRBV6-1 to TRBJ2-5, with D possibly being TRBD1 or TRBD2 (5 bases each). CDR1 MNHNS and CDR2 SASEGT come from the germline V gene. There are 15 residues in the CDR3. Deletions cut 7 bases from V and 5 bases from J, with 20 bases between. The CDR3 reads CASTPGRQGRETQYF. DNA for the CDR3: TGTGCCAGCACCCCCGGACGGCAGGGACGGGAGACCCAGTACTTC.

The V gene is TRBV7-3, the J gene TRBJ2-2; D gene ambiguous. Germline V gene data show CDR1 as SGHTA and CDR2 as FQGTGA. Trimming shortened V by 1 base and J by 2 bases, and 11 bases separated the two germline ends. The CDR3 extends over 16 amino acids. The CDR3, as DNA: TGTGCCAGCAGCTTAATTGGGTTTTCAAACACCGGGGAGCTGTTTTTT. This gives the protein CASSLIGFSNTGELFF.

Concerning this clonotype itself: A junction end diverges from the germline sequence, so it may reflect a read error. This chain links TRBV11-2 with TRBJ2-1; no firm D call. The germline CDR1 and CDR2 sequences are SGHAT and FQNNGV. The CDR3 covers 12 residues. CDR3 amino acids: CASSLDQRTPIF. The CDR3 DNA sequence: TGTGCCAGCAGCTTAGACCAGAGGACCCCGATCTTC.

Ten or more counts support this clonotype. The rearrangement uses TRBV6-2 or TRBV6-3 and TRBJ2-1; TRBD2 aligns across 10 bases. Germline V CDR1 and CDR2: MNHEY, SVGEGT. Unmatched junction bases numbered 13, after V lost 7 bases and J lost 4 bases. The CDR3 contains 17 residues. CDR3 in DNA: TGTGCCAGCAAGGGGGACGGTAGCGGGAGGACATACAATGAGCAGTTCTTC. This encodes CASKGDGSGRTYNEQFF.

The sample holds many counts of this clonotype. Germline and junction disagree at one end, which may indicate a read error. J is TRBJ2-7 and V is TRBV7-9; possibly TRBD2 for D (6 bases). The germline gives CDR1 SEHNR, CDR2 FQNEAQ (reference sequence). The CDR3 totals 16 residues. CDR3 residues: CASSLVQDFGVGGTNF. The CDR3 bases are TGTGCCAGCAGCTTAGTACAGGATTTCGGCGTCGGGGGAACGAACTTC.